Listed below are T cell receptor beta chains from one sample, sequenced in a study of technical replicates of blood from a handful of donors. The protocol was immunoSEQ multiplex PCR, while the TCRdb copy is restricted to in-frame clones and leaves out a portion. The sample shows around 100,000 clones, approximately 95% of them seen only once. The sequenced sample consisted of T cells isolated from PBMCs. These receptors were taken from a human donor in good health. CDR3s include the opening cysteine and the closing phenylalanine or tryptophan. The D gene is left open where the match is weak. Some rows have no size entry. The others give once, few or many, or a class for an expanded clone.

J,V,size,D,DNA,CDR3
TRBJ1-2,TRBV5-4,few,-,TGTGCCAGCAGCTTGTATGGGCAGGGAGGCTATGGCTACACCTTC,CASSLYGQGGYGYTF
TRBJ1-1,TRBV30,-,-,TGTGCCTGGAGTGTACTGAAGAACACTGAAGCTTTCTTT,CAWSVLKNTEAFF
TRBJ2-7,TRBV21-1,-,-,TGTGCCAGCAGCAAAGGACAGCTCCTCTCCTACGAGCAGTACTTC,CASSKGQLLSYEQYF
TRBJ1-3,TRBV27,-,-,TGTGCCAGCAGTTTCCAGTACTCTGGAAACACCATATATTTT,CASSFQYSGNTIYF
TRBJ2-2,TRBV19,-,-,TGTGCCAGTACAGGGATCGGGGAGCTGTTTTTT,CASTGIGELFF
TRBJ2-7,TRBV27,-,-,TGTGCCAGCAGTTTAAGAACATCTTACGAGCAGTACTTC,CASSLRTSYEQYF
TRBJ1-5,TRBV27,-,-,TGTGCCAGCAGTTTAACCGCAGGGACTGGCAATCAGCCCCAGCATTTT,CASSLTAGTGNQPQHF
TRBJ1-1,TRBV6-1,-,TRBD1,TGTGCCAGCAGCGAGGACAGGGCCAACACTGAAGCTTTCTTT,CASSEDRANTEAFF
TRBJ1-4,TRBV5-1,-,TRBD1,TGCGCCAGCAGCTGGGGGACAGGGTCAAGAGCTAATGAAAAACTGTTTTTT,CASSWGTGSRANEKLFF
TRBJ2-5,TRBV6-1,-,TRBD2,TGTGCCAGCAGGAATAGCGGGCAAGAGACCCAGTACTTC,CASRNSGQETQYF
TRBJ1-2,TRBV18,once,-,TGTGCCAGCTCAGCCGTCGCGGGGGTCGGCTATGGCTACACCTTC,CASSAVAGVGYGYTF
TRBJ2-7,TRBV5-1,-,TRBD2,TGCGCCAGCAGCTTGGTTACTAGCGGGAACTACGAGCAGTACTTC,CASSLVTSGNYEQYF
TRBJ2-1,TRBV5-1,-,TRBD2,TGCGCCAGCAGCTTTTCTAGCGGGAGCTATGAGCAGTTCTTC,CASSFSSGSYEQFF
TRBJ2-7,TRBV7-6,-,-,TGTGCCAGCAGCATGACAGCCGCCTACGAGCAGTACTTC,CASSMTAAYEQYF
TRBJ1-2,TRBV28,-,-,TGTGCCAGCATGGGCATGAGGGACTATGGCTACACCTTC,CASMGMRDYGYTF
TRBJ2-7,TRBV13,-,TRBD2,TGTGCCAGCAGCCAGGGACTAGCGGGAGTCCCTCCCCCCTACGAGCAGTACTTC,CASSQGLAGVPPPYEQYF
TRBJ2-3,TRBV20-1,-,TRBD1,TGCAGTGGAGGGACAGGAGATACGCAGTATTTT,CSGGTGDTQYF
TRBJ2-7,TRBV7-7,-,-,TGTGCTAGCAGCCGATACACAGGGTCCTACGAGCAGTACTTC,CASSRYTGSYEQYF
TRBJ2-1,TRBV6-6,-,TRBD2,TGTGCCAGCAGTTACCCTAGCGGCCTCAATGAGCAGTTCTTC,CASSYPSGLNEQFF
TRBJ1-4,TRBV5-1,-,-,TGCGCCAGCAGCTTGATCGCGGCCGAGGCCAGGGCAAATGAAAAACTGTTTTTT,CASSLIAAEARANEKLFF
TRBJ1-1,TRBV18,-,-,TGTGCCAGCTCACCCGGACCGGGGACTGAAGCTTTCTTT,CASSPGPGTEAFF
TRBJ2-2,TRBV11-1,-,TRBD1,TGTGCCAGCAGCTTACCGACAGGGGGAAATGTCGGCGGGGAGCTGTTTTTT,CASSLPTGGNVGGELFF
TRBJ1-5,TRBV27,-,TRBD1,TGTGCCAGCAGTTACAACAGGGGGGACCAGCCCCAGCATTTT,CASSYNRGDQPQHF
TRBJ2-2,TRBV9,-,-,TGTGCCAGCAGCGTAAAAGGTCAGGGATTGTTTTTT,CASSVKGQGLFF
TRBJ2-5,TRBV2,-,TRBD2,TGTGCCAGCAGAGATATAGCGGGAACCCAAGAGACCCAGTACTTC,CASRDIAGTQETQYF
TRBJ2-1,TRBV29-1,-,-,TGCAGCGTTGAAGGAGGGACCTACAATGAGCAGTTCTTC,CSVEGGTYNEQFF
TRBJ2-5,TRBV9,-,-,TGTGCCAGCAGCGTAGGGGCTAGCGAGGCTGGAGAGACCCAGTACTTC,CASSVGASEAGETQYF
TRBJ1-2,TRBV6-1,-,-,TGTGCCAGCATTCAGGGGTCGAACTATGGCTACACCTTC,CASIQGSNYGYTF
TRBJ1-4,TRBV11-2,-,-,TGTGCCAGCAGCTTAAGCAGGGATGAAAAACTGTTTTTT,CASSLSRDEKLFF
TRBJ2-7,TRBV6-1,-,TRBD1,TGTGCCAGCAGTGAAATTGACAGGGCAGACTACGAGCAGTACTTC,CASSEIDRADYEQYF
TRBJ1-3,TRBV5-1,-,-,TGCGCCAGCAGCCCAGGGTACTCTGGAAACACCATATATTTT,CASSPGYSGNTIYF
TRBJ2-5,TRBV4-1,-,-,TGCGCCAGCAGCCAAGTCGCAGGGATCGAGACCCAGTACTTC,CASSQVAGIETQYF
TRBJ2-7,TRBV6-4,-,TRBD1,TGTGCCAGCAGTGACGGACAGGGGCGGACTCTACTCGAGCAGTACTTC,CASSDGQGRTLLEQYF
TRBJ2-3,TRBV2,once,TRBD2,TGTGCCAGTAGTCTCACCGGGGGGAGCACAGATACGCAGTATTTT,CASSLTGGSTDTQYF
TRBJ2-3,TRBV9,-,TRBD2,TGTGCCAGCAACGACGGGAGGTTCACAGATACGCAGTATTTT,CASNDGRFTDTQYF
TRBJ2-1,TRBV7-9,-,TRBD1,TGTGCCAGCAGCGGCCCGGACAGGGAGATTCGCAATGAGCAGTTCTTC,CASSGPDREIRNEQFF
TRBJ1-1,TRBV11-2,-,-,TGTGCCAGCAGATTTCACACGAACACTGAAGCTTTCTTT,CASRFHTNTEAFF
TRBJ1-1,TRBV30,-,-,TGTGCCTCGCACGACCCGGGCACTGAAGCTTTCTTT,CASHDPGTEAFF
TRBJ2-7,TRBV4-3,-,TRBD2,TGCGCCAGCAGCCAAGATGGGGGGGAAACCTACGAGCAGTACTTC,CASSQDGGETYEQYF
TRBJ2-7,TRBV6-5,-,TRBD2,TGTGCCAGCAGCCTACGGGGGGGAGAGCAGTACTTC,CASSLRGGEQYF
TRBJ2-1,TRBV2,-,-,TGTGCCAGCAGTGAATTAGTGGCTAGCTCTGATGAGCAGTTCTTC,CASSELVASSDEQFF
TRBJ2-3,TRBV9,-,-,TGTGCCAGCAGCCCGGGACTCGGGACAGATACGCAGTATTTT,CASSPGLGTDTQYF
TRBJ1-2,TRBV4-2,-,-,TGTGCCAGCAGCCAAGAGGGAGATATGACCGTCTACGGCTACACCTTC,CASSQEGDMTVYGYTF
TRBJ2-5,TRBV5-1,-,TRBD2,TGCGCCAGCAGCTTGGGACTAGCGGGAGCGGAGACCCAGTACTTC,CASSLGLAGAETQYF
TRBJ2-7,TRBV5-6,once,TRBD2,TGTGCCAGCAGCCTAGGGACTAGCGGGAGACCATACGAGCAGTACTTC,CASSLGTSGRPYEQYF
TRBJ2-3,TRBV14,once,TRBD2,TGTGCCAGCAGCCACGGACTAGCGGGATACACAGATACGCAGTATTTT,CASSHGLAGYTDTQYF
TRBJ2-7,TRBV5-1,once,TRBD1,TGCGCCAGCAGCTTGGGGACCCCGGGACAGGGGGCATCCGAGCAGTACTTC,CASSLGTPGQGASEQYF
TRBJ2-3,TRBV6-5,-,-,TGTGCCAGCAGTTACCAGGGAATATCTCCAGATACGCAGTATTTT,CASSYQGISPDTQYF
TRBJ2-7,TRBV2,-,TRBD2,TGTGCCAGCTCCATTCGTAGCGGGAGTATATACGAGCAGTACTTC,CASSIRSGSIYEQYF
TRBJ2-7,TRBV27,-,-,TGTGCCAGCACCTGGGGGCAGGCCTCCTCCTACGAGCAGTACTTC,CASTWGQASSYEQYF
TRBJ1-2,TRBV29-1,-,-,TGCAGCGTTGAAGCCGTAAACTATGGCTACACCTTC,CSVEAVNYGYTF
TRBJ2-5,TRBV19,-,TRBD2,TGTGCCAGTAGTATAGCCGCGGGAGGACAAGAGACCCAGTACTTC,CASSIAAGGQETQYF
TRBJ2-3,TRBV11-3,-,TRBD1,TGTGCCAGCAGCTCCAGGGGGATCAGCACAGATACGCAGTATTTT,CASSSRGISTDTQYF